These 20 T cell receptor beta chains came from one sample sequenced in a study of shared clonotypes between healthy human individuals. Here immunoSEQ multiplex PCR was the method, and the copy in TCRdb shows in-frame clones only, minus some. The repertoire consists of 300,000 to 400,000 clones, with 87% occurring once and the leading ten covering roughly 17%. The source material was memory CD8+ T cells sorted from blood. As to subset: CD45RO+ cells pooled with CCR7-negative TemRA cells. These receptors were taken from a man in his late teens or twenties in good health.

CDR3 in DNA: TGTGCCAGCAGCCCCTCGATTAGCGGGAGTTACGAGCAGTACTTC. It encodes CASSPSISGSYEQYF. The J gene is TRBJ2-7, the V gene TRBV13, with TRBD2 matching 9 bases. In germline, CDR1 is PRHDT, CDR2 FYEKMQ (reference sequence). V gave up 5 bases and J gave up 4 bases; unmatched junction bases: 9. This CDR3 spans 15 amino acids.

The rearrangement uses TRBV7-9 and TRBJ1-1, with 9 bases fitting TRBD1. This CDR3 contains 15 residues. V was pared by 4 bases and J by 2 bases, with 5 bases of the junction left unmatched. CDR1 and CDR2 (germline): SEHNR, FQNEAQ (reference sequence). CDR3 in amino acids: CASSSTGGSNTEAFF. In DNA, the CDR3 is TGTGCCAGCAGCTCTACAGGGGGCTCCAACACTGAAGCTTTCTTT. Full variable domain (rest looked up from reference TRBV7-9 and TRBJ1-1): DTGVSQNPRHKITKRGQNVTFRCDPISEHNRLYWYRQTLGQGPEFLTYFQNEAQLEKSRLLSDRFSAERPKGSFSTLEIQRTEQGDSAMYLCASSSTGGSNTEAFFGQGTRLTVV.

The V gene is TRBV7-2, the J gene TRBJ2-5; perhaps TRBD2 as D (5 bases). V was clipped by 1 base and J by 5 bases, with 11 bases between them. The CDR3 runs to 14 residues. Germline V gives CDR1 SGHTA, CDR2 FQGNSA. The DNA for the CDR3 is TGTGCCAGCAGCTTAGTTGGGTGGAGGGAGACCCAGTACTTC. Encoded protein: CASSLVGWRETQYF.

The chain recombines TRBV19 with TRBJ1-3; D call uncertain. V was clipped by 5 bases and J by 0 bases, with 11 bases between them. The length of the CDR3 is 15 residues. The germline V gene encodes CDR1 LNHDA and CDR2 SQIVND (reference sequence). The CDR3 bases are TGTGCCAGTAGTTTCGGGGTGAGCTCTGGAAACACCATATATTTT. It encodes CASSFGVSSGNTIYF.

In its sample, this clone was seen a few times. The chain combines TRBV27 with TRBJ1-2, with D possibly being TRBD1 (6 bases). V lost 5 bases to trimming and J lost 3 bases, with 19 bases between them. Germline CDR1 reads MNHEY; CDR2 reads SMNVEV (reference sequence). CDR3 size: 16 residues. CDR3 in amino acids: CASSPRDIRRDYGYTF. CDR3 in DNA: TGTGCCAGCAGTCCCCGGGACATTCGGAGGGACTATGGCTACACCTTC.

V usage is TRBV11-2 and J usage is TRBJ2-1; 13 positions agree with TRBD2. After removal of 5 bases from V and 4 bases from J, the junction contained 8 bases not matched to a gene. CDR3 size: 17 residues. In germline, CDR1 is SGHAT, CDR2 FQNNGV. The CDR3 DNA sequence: TGTGCCAGCAGCCCACGGACTAGCGGGAGTTCTTACAATGAGCAGTTCTTC. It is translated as CASSPRTSGSSYNEQFF.

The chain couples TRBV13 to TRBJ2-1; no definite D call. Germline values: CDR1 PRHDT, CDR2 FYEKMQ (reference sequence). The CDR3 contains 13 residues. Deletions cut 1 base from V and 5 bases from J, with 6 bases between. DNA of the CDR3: TGTGCCAGCAGCTTAGCAGTTAACAATGAGCAGTTCTTC. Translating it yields CASSLAVNNEQFF.

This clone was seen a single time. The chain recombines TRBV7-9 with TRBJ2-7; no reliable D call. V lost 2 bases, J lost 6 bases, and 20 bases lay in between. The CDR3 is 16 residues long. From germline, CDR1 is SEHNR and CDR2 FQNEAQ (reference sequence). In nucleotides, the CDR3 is TGTGCCAGCAGCTTAAAGGCATTCGGGCGGTCGGGCGAGCAGTACTTC. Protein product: CASSLKAFGRSGEQYF.

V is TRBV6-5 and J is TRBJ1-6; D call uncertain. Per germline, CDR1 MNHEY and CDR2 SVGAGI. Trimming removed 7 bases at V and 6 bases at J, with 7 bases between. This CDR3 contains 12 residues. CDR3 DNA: TGTGCCAGCAAGCAGAGTAATTCACCCCTCCACTTT. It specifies CASKQSNSPLHF.

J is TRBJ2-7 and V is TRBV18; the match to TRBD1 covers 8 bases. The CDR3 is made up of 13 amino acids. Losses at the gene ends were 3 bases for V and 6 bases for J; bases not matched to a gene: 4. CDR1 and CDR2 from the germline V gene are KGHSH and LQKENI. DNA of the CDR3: TGTGCCAGCTCACCCCAGGGGGCGGCCGAGCAGTACTTC. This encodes CASSPQGAAEQYF.

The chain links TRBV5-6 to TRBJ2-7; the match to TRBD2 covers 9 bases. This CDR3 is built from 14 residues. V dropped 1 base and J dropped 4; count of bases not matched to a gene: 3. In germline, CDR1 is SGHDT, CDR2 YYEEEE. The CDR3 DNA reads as TGTGCCAGCAGCTTGCTAGCGGGGATATACGAGCAGTACTTC. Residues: CASSLLAGIYEQYF. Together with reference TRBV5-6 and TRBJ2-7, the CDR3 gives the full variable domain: DAGVTQSPTHLIKTRGQQVTLRCSPKSGHDTVSWYQQALGQGPQFIFQYYEEEERQRGNFPDRFSGHQFPNYSSELNVNALLLGDSALYLCASSLLAGIYEQYFGPGTRLTVT.

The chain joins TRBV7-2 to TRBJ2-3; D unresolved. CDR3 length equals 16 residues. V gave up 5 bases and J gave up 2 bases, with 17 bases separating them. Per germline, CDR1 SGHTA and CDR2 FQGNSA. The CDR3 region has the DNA TGTGCCAGCAGCCCCGGCCGAGTCCTCCTCACAGATACGCAGTATTTT. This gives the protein CASSPGRVLLTDTQYF.

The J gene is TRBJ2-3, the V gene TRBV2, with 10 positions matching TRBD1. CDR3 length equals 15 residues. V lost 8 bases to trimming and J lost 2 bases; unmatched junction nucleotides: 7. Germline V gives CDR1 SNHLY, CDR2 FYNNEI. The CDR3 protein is CASRVGTGDTDTQYF. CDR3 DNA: TGTGCCAGCCGGGTGGGGACAGGGGACACAGATACGCAGTATTTT.

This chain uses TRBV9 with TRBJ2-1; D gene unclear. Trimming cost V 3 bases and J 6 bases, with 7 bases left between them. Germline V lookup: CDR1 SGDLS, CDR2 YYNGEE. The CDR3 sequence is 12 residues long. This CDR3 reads CASSGPSNEQFF. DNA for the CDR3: TGTGCCAGCAGCGGGCCAAGCAATGAGCAGTTCTTC.

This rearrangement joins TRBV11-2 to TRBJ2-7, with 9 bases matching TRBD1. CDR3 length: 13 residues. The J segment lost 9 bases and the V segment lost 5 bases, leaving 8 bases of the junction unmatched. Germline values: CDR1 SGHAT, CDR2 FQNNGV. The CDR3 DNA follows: TGTGCCAGCAGCAGCCGGGACAGGGACGGGCAGTACTTC. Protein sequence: CASSSRDRDGQYF.

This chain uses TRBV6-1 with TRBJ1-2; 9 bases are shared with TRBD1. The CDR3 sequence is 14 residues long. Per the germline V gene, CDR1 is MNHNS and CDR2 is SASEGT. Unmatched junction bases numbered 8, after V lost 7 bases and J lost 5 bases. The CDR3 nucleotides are TGTGCCAGCACAGTACAGGGGGCTAGGTATGGCTACACCTTC. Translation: CASTVQGARYGYTF.

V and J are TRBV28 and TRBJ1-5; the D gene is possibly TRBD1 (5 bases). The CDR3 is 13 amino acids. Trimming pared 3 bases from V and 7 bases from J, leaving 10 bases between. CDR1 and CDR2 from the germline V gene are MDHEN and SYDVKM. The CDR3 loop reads CASSLGRDQPQHF. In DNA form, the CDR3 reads TGTGCCAGCAGTTTGGGCCGGGACCAGCCCCAGCATTTT. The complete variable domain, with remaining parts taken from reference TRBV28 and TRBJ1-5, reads DVKVTQSSRYLVKRTGEKVFLECVQDMDHENMFWYRQDPGLGLRLIYFSYDVKMKEKGDIPEGYSVSREKKERFSLILESASTNQTSMYLCASSLGRDQPQHFGDGTRLSIL.

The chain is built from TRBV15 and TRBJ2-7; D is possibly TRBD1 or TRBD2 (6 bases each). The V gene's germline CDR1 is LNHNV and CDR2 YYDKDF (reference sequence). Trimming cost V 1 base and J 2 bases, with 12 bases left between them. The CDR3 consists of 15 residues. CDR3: CATSRVTGATYEQYF. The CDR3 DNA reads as TGTGCCACCAGCAGAGTTACGGGGGCCACCTACGAGCAGTACTTC.

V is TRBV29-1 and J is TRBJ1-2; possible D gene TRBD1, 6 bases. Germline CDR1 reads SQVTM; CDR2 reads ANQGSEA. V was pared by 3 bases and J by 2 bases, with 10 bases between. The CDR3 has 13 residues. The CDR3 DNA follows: TGCAGCGTTGAGCCGGACAGCAACTATGGCTACACCTTC. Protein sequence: CSVEPDSNYGYTF. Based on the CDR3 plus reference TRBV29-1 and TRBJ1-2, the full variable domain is SAVISQKPSRDICQRGTSLTIQCQVDSQVTMMFWYRQQPGQSLTLIATANQGSEATYESGFVIDKFPISRPNLTFSTLTVSNMSPEDSSIYLCSVEPDSNYGYTFGSGTRLTVV.

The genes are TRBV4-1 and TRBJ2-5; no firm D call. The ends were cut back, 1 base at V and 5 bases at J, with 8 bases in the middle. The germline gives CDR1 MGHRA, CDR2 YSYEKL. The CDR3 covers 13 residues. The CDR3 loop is CASSQVGAETQYF. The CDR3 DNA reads TGCGCCAGCAGCCAAGTGGGCGCCGAGACCCAGTACTTC.